This T cell receptor beta chain was captured in a study of cytomegalovirus exposure and HLA in healthy donors. The PCR contained 60 Vbeta and 13 Jbeta primers. Method: immunoSEQ multiplex PCR; TCRdb's copy keeps in-frame clones and lacks some. The sample includes 100,000 to 150,000 clones, approximately 84% of them seen just once. This CDR3 is built from 14 residues. The germline gives CDR1 SGDLS, CDR2 YYNGEE. Trimming took off 0 bases at V and 1 base at J, with 7 bases between the two ends. Source material: PBMCs. The receptor was isolated from a man younger than 35 in good health and CMV-seropositive. The chain recombines TRBV9 with TRBJ2-5; no clear D gene. The CDR3 loop is CASSVALAQETQYF. CDR3 DNA sequence: TGTGCCAGCAGCGTAGCGTTAGCCCAAGAGACCCAGTACTTC.